This TCR beta chain is drawn from a study of blood T cell repertoires in COVID-19. Study-level background: Samples of COVID-19 (acute and convalescent) were obtained from the United States, Italy and Spain.

As handled by the study authors: Counts of nucleated cells, estimated from reference gene primer amplification, were obtained. Generated by immunoSEQ multiplex PCR, the TCRdb table keeps only in-frame clones and is missing some. The DNA gave D and trimming, while V, J and clone size come from that table. The sample lists 160,000 or so clones; around 83% were seen once. The CDR3 extends over 15 amino acids. The junction had 8 bases not matched to a gene; V was cut back by 3 bases and J by 4 bases. Per the germline V gene, CDR1 is LGHNA and CDR2 is YSLEER. This clonotype was obtained from a woman aged 45 to 65 with COVID-19, enrolled during active disease. The chain has TRBV4-3 and TRBJ1-2; 7 nucleotides agree with TRBD1. Specimen: peripheral blood. The CDR3 DNA reads as TGCGCCAGCAGCCAGATCGGACAGGACGTCTATGGCTACACCTTC. Translated, it gives CASSQIGQDVYGYTF.